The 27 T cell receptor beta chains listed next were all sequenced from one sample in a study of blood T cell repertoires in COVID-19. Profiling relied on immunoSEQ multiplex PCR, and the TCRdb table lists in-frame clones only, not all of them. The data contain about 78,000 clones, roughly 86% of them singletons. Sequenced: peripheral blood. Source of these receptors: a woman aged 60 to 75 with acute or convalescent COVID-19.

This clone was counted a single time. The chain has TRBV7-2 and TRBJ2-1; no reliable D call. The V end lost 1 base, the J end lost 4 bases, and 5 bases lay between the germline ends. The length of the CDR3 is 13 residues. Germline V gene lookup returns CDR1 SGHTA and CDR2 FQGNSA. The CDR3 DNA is TGTGCCAGCAGCTTAGTTCCATACAATGAGCAGTTCTTC. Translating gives CASSLVPYNEQFF.

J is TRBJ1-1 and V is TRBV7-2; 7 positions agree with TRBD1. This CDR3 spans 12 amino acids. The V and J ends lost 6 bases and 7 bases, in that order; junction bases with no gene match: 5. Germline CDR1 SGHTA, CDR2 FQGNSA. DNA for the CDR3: TGTGCCAGCAGTCCGGGACAGTTTGAAGCTTTCTTT. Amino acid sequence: CASSPGQFEAFF.

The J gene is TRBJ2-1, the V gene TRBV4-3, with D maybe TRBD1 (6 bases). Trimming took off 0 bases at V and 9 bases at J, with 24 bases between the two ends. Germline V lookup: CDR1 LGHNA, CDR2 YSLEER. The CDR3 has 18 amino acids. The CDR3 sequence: CASSQEGASNVRVSEQFF. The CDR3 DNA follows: TGCGCCAGCAGCCAAGAGGGGGCGTCTAATGTGCGGGTCAGTGAGCAGTTCTTC.

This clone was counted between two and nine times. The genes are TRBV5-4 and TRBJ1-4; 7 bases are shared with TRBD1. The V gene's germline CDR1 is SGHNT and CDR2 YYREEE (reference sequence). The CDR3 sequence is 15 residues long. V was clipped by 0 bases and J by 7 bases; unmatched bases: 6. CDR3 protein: CASSLGRGPAEKLFF. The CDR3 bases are TGTGCCAGCAGCTTGGGGAGGGGGCCCGCTGAAAAACTGTTTTTT.

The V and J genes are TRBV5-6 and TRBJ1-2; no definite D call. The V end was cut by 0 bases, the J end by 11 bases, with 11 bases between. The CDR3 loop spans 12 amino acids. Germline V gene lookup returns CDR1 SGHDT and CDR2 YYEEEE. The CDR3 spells CASSLADGGYTF. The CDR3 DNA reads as TGTGCCAGCAGCTTGGCGGACGGAGGATACACCTTC.

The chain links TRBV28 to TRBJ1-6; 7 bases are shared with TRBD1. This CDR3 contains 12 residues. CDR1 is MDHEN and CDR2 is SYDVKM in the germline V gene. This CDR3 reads CGAGGPNSPLHF. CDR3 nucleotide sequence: TGTGGAGCAGGGGGGCCTAATTCACCCCTCCACTTT.

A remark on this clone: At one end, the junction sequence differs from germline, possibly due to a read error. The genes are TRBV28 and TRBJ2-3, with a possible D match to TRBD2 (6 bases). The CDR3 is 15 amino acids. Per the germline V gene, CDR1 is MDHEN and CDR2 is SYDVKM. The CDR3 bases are TGTGCCAGCCGTTTGTGGGGGGTGGGGGCAGATACGCAGTATTTT. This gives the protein CASRLWGVGADTQYF. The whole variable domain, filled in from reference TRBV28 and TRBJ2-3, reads DVKVTQSSRYLVKRTGEKVFLECVQDMDHENMFWYRQDPGLGLRLIYFSYDVKMKEKGDIPEGYSVSREKKERFSLILESASTNQTSMYLCASRLWGVGADTQYFGPGTRLTVL.

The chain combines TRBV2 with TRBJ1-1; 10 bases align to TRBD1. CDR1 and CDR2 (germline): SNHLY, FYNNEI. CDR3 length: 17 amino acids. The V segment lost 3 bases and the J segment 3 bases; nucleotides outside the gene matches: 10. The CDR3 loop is CASSDEEGTGVHTEAFF. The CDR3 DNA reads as TGTGCCAGCAGTGATGAGGAAGGGACAGGGGTGCACACTGAAGCTTTCTTT.

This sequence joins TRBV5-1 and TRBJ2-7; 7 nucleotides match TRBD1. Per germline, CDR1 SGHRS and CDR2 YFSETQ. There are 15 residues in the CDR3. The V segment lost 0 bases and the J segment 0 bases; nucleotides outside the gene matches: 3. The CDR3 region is CASSLVPGGSYEQYF. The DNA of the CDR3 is TGCGCCAGCAGCTTGGTTCCAGGGGGCTCCTACGAGCAGTACTTC.

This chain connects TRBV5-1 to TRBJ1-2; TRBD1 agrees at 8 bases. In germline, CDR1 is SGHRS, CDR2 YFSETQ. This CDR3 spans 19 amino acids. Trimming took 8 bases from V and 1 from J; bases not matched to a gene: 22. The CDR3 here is CARGSFRVLQGVINYGYTF. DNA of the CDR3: TGCGCCAGAGGCTCCTTCCGAGTATTACAGGGGGTCATTAACTATGGCTACACCTTC.

The CDR3 is CASSVAPTGLAGATDTQYF. The CDR3 DNA reads as TGTGCCAGCAGCGTAGCCCCCACAGGCCTAGCGGGGGCCACAGATACGCAGTATTTT. The rearrangement links TRBV9 to TRBJ2-3; the match to TRBD2 covers 10 bases. The length of the CDR3 is 19 residues. Germline V CDR1 and CDR2: SGDLS, YYNGEE. The trim removed 0 bases at V and 2 bases at J, leaving 12 bases unmatched.

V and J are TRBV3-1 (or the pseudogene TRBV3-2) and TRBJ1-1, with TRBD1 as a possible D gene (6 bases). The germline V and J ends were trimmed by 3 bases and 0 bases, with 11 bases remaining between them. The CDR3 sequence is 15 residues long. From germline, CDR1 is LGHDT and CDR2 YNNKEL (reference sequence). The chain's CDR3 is CASSHGGAMNTEAFF. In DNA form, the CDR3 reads TGTGCCAGCAGCCACGGGGGGGCTATGAACACTGAAGCTTTCTTT.

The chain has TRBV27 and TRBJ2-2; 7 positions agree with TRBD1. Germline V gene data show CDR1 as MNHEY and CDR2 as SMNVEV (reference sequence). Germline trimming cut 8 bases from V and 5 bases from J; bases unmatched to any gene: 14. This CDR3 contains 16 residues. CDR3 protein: CASGTTGILGTGELFF. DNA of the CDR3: TGTGCCAGCGGAACGACAGGGATTTTGGGTACCGGGGAGCTGTTTTTT.

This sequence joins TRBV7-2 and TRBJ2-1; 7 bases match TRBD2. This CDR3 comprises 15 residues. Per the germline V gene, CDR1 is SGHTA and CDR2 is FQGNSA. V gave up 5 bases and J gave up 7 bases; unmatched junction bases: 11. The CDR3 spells CASSLGAGTRNEQFF. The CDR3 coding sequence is TGTGCCAGCAGCCTCGGAGCGGGAACTCGAAATGAGCAGTTCTTC.

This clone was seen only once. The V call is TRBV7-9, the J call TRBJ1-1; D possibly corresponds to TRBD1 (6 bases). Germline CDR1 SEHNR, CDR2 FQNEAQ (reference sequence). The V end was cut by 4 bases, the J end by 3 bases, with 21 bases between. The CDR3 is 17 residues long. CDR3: CASSSPSDQDRHTEAFF. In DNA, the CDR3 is TGTGCCAGCAGCTCACCCTCAGACCAGGACAGACACACTGAAGCTTTCTTT.

The CDR3 bases are TGTGCCAGCAGCTTACTTGGCGGGGGCTTGGCCGGGGAGCTGTTTTTT. It is translated as CASSLLGGGLAGELFF. This chain connects TRBV7-3 to TRBJ2-2, with D possibly being TRBD2 (7 bases). The ends were cut back, 2 bases at V and 6 bases at J, with 16 bases in the middle. The CDR3 runs 16 residues. Germline V gene data show CDR1 as SGHTA and CDR2 as FQGTGA.

CDR3 region: CSASGQGGAEAFF. The CDR3 nucleotides are TGCAGCGCCTCGGGACAGGGAGGCGCTGAAGCTTTCTTT. The chain recombines TRBV29-1 with TRBJ1-1; 9 bases fit TRBD1. Germline V gene lookup returns CDR1 SQVTM and CDR2 ANQGSEA. V lost 7 bases, J lost 6 bases, and 9 bases stayed unmatched. This CDR3 is built from 13 residues.

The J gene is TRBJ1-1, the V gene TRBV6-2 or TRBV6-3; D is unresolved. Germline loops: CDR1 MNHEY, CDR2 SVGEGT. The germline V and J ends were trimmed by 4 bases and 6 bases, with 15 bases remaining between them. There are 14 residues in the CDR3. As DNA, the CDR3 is TGTGCCAGCAGTTCCTCGGCAGTCCCCTCTGAAGCTTTCTTT. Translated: CASSSSAVPSEAFF.

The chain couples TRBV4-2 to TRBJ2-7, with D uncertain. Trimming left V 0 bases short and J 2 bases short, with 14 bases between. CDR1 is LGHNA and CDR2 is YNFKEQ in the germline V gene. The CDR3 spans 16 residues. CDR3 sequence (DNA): TGTGCCAGCAGCCAAGATCTGGTCGGAGAGACCTACGAGCAGTACTTC. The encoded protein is CASSQDLVGETYEQYF.

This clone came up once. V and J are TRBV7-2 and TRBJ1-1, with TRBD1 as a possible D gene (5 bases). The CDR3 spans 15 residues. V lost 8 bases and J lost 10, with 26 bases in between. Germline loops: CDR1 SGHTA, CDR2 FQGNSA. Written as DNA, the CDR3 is TGTGCCAGCCACTTGGACGGGGGGTTCGGATATGGAGCTTTCTTT. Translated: CASHLDGGFGYGAFF. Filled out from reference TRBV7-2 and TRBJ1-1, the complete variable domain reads GAGVSQSPSNKVTEKGKDVELRCDPISGHTALYWYRQSLGQGLEFLIYFQGNSAPDKSGLPSDRFSAERTGGSVSTLTIQRTQQEDSAVYLCASHLDGGFGYGAFFGQGTRLTVV.

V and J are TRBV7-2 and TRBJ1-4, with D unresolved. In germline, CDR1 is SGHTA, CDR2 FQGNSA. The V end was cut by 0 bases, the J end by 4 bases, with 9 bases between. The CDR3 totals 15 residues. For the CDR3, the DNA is TGTGCCAGCAGCTTAGCGGGCACGAATAATGAAAAACTGTTTTTT. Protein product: CASSLAGTNNEKLFF.

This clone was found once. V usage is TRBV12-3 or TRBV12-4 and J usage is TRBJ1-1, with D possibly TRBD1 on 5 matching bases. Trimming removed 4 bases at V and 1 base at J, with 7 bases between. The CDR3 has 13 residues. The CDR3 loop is CASSSDTNTEAFF. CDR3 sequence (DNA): TGTGCCAGCAGTTCGGACACGAACACTGAAGCTTTCTTT.

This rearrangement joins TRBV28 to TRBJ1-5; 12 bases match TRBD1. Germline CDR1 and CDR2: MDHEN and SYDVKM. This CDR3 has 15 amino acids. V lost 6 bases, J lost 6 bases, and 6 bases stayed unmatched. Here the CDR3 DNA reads TGTGCCAGCAGAACCGGGACAGGGGGCATTCAGCCCCAGCATTTT. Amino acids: CASRTGTGGIQPQHF.

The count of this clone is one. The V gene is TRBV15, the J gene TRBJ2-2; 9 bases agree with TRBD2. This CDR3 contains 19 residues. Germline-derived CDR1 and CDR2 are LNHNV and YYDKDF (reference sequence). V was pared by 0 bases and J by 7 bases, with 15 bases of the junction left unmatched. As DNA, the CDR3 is TGTGCCACCAGCAGAGATCATCCAGCGGCGGGAGGGCCTCGCGGGGAGCTGTTTTTT. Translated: CATSRDHPAAGGPRGELFF.

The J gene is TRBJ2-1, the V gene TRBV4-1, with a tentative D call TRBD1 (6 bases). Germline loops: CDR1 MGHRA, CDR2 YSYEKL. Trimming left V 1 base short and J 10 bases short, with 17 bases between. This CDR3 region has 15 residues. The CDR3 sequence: CASSQGVTGTGEQFF. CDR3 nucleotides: TGCGCCAGCAGCCAAGGCGTAACCGGCACAGGGGAGCAGTTCTTC.

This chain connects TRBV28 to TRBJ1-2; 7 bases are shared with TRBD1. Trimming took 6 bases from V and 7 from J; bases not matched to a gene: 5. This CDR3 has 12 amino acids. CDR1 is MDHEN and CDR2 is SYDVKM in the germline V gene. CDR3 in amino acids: CASRQGVAGYTF. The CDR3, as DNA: TGTGCCAGCAGGCAGGGGGTCGCTGGCTACACCTTC.

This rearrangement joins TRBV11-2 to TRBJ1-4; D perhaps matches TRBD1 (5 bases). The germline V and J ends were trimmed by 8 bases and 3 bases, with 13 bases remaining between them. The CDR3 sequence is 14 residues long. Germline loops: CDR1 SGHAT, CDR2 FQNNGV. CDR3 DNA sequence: TGTGCCAGCGCCAAGACAGCATCTAATGAAAAACTGTTTTTT. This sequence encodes CASAKTASNEKLFF.